This T cell receptor (beta chain) originates from a study of CD8+CD57+ T cells in acquired aplastic anemia. Study details: The average for DNA from sorted CD4+ and CD8+ cells was roughly 3 ug.

Germline loops: CDR1 MDHEN, CDR2 SYDVKM. The ends were cut back, 7 bases at V and 11 bases at J, with 29 bases in the middle. The CDR3 is 16 amino acids. For sequencing, patients were chosen who had shown expansion of CD8+CD57+ cells by flow cytometry. Sampling of blood occurred while the patients had still received no therapy. The study, taken as a whole, reports: About 29 sequences, all CD8+ CDR3, were shared between patients and controls. The CD8+ Simpson's diversity of patients and controls was not significantly different.

TCR beta VDJ combinations and CDR3 sequences were profiled from genomic DNA. From the reads, TCRdb called clonotypes with MiXCR, one entry per CDR3 protein. The sample yields some 120,000 distinct CDR3 sequences, almost 40% seen once. Details on this clonotype: Its target is not known.

This sequence joins TRBV28 and TRBJ1-1; a weak D match, TRBD1 (6 bases). The TCR originated in a human donor with aplastic anemia. The sequenced sample consisted of sorted CD4+, CD8+, or CD8+CD57+ T cells (not recorded which) from PBMCs. In DNA form, the CDR3 reads TGTGCCAGCACCACAATTTTGGACAGTCGAGGGCGGGGGGCTTTCTTT. Protein sequence: CASTTILDSRGRGAFF.